These 10 T cell receptor beta chains were all obtained from the same sample, sequenced in a study of blood T cell repertoires in COVID-19. The protocol was immunoSEQ multiplex PCR, while the TCRdb copy is restricted to in-frame clones and leaves out a portion. Of over 85,000 clones listed, approximately 85% are singletons. Input material: peripheral blood. The source of these receptors is a woman aged 80 or over with COVID-19, enrolled during active disease.

The chain couples TRBV11-2 to TRBJ1-4; D is unresolved. The V and J ends lost 2 bases and 7 bases respectively, with 5 bases between them. Germline V gene data show CDR1 as SGHAT and CDR2 as FQNNGV. The CDR3 is 12 residues long. The CDR3 DNA sequence: TGTGCCAGCAGCTTAATGAGTGAAAAACTGTTTTTT. Translating it yields CASSLMSEKLFF.

This chain joins TRBV2 and TRBJ2-5; TRBD2 is a possible D gene (6 bases). Germline V gene data show CDR1 as SNHLY and CDR2 as FYNNEI. Between the trimmed V and J ends, which lost 6 bases and 4 bases, there was a span of 9 bases. This CDR3 spans 12 amino acids. CDR3 protein: CASRGLGETQYF. For the CDR3, the DNA is TGTGCCAGCAGGGGACTGGGAGAGACCCAGTACTTC.

The chain joins TRBV14 to TRBJ2-2, with D maybe TRBD2 (5 bases). The germline gives CDR1 SGHDN, CDR2 FVKESK. There are 15 residues in the CDR3. The V and J ends lost 4 bases and 3 bases respectively, with 12 bases between them. CDR3 protein: CASSPVGLYTGELFF. The CDR3 DNA follows: TGTGCCAGCAGCCCAGTTGGACTTTACACCGGGGAGCTGTTTTTT.

The chain uses TRBV29-1 and TRBJ2-1, with TRBD2 matching over 7 bases. The germline CDR1 and CDR2 sequences are SQVTM and ANQGSEA. This CDR3 contains 14 residues. The ends lost 4 bases at V and 3 bases at J; junction bases unmatched: 6. The CDR3 sequence: CSVVRGTVYNEQFF. In DNA form, the CDR3 reads TGCAGCGTTGTGCGGGGGACGGTCTACAATGAGCAGTTCTTC.

This rearrangement joins TRBV5-1 to TRBJ2-1; the match to TRBD1 covers 7 bases. The germline gives CDR1 SGHRS, CDR2 YFSETQ. The CDR3 loop spans 15 amino acids. J gave up 1 base and V 2 bases, and 3 bases lay outside the gene matches. CDR3 residues: CASSFRDRSYNEQFF. The CDR3 DNA reads as TGCGCCAGCAGCTTCCGGGACAGATCCTACAATGAGCAGTTCTTC.

The J gene is TRBJ2-2, the V gene TRBV11-1; D possibly corresponds to TRBD2 (6 bases). The CDR3 runs to 16 residues. CDR1 SGHAT and CDR2 FQDESV come from the germline V gene (reference sequence). Trimming shortened V by 5 bases and J by 0 bases, and 13 bases separated the two germline ends. The CDR3 here is CASSRRGGSNTGELFF. The CDR3 nucleotides read TGTGCCAGCAGCCGGCGGGGCGGGTCGAACACCGGGGAGCTGTTTTTT.

The count of this clone is one. The chain combines TRBV7-3 with TRBJ1-4, with D possibly matching TRBD1 (6 bases). Germline lookup yields CDR1 SGHTA and CDR2 FQGTGA. Deletions cut 2 bases from V and 7 bases from J, with 14 bases between. CDR3 size: 15 residues. The CDR3 spells CASSLSGGRSEKLFF. The DNA for the CDR3 is TGTGCCAGCAGCTTATCGGGGGGCCGTTCTGAAAAACTGTTTTTT.

The chain employs TRBV19 and TRBJ2-3; TRBD2 agrees at 7 bases. The length of the CDR3 is 17 residues. Trimming at V came to 8 bases and at J to 4 bases, leaving 18 bases not matched to a gene. Looked up from germline, CDR1 is LNHDA and CDR2 is SQIVND (reference sequence). The CDR3 nucleotides are TGTGCCAGTGGCCTTGGGGTAGCGGGCCGCCGGGCAGATACGCAGTATTTT. It translates to CASGLGVAGRRADTQYF.

This clone showed up just a few times. The V gene is TRBV2, the J gene TRBJ1-1, with 9 bases lining up with TRBD1. CDR3 length: 13 amino acids. Germline assignment: CDR1 SNHLY and CDR2 FYNNEI. The V gene end was trimmed by 6 bases and the J gene end by 5 bases; junction bases not matched to a gene: 4. The DNA for the CDR3 is TGTGCCAGCAGGGGGGACAGGGATACTGAAGCTTTCTTT. This gives the protein CASRGDRDTEAFF.

The rearrangement joins TRBV28 to TRBJ2-1; TRBD2 is a possible D gene (6 bases). Between the trimmed V and J ends, which lost 6 bases and 4 bases, there was a span of 10 bases. This CDR3 spans 13 amino acids. Germline lookup yields CDR1 MDHEN and CDR2 SYDVKM. CDR3 amino acids: CASRGGAYNEQFF. CDR3 bases: TGTGCCAGCAGAGGCGGGGCGTACAATGAGCAGTTCTTC.